This section outlines one T cell receptor beta chain sequence together with its context. Its cognate antigen is unknown. This sample is drawn from a study of cytotoxic CD8 clonotypes in ibrutinib-treated CLL. The germline V gene encodes CDR1 SEHNR and CDR2 FQNEAQ (reference sequence). Trimming took off 4 bases at V and 6 bases at J, with 16 bases between the two ends. This CDR3 is built from 15 residues. Study results and limitations: Sustained-remission and progressing patients had unequal sampling times. Baseline clonality, above age-matched healthy donor levels, tracked circulating CD8+ T-cell counts.

Cryopreserved PBMCs provided around 1.9 micrograms of genomic DNA for the TCR beta libraries. With sequencing, the targeted depth ranged from 1 in 200,000 to 1 in 1 million T cells. This table comes from immunoSEQ multiplex PCR, and its TCRdb copy is limited to in-frame clones, with some not included. The sample includes 100,000 to 150,000 clones, roughly 88% of them seen just once. This chain uses TRBV7-9 with TRBJ2-1, with a tentative D call TRBD2 (6 bases). The sequenced sample was PBMCs, obtained after 24 months of ibrutinib treatment. This sequence was found in a human donor with chronic lymphocytic leukemia. The CDR3 nucleotides read TGTGCCAGCAGCTCTCCGGGACTCGAGGCCAATGAGCAGTTCTTC. Protein sequence: CASSSPGLEANEQFF.